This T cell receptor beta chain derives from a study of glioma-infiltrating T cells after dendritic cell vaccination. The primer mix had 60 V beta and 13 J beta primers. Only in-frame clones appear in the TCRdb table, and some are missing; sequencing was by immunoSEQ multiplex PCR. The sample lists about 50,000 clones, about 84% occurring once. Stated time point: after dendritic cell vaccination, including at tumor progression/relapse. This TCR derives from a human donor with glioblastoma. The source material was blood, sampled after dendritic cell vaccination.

This chain's CDR3 is CAASGGASDTQYF. The CDR3 nucleotides are TGTGCCGCTAGCGGGGGGGCGAGTGATACGCAGTATTTT. J is TRBJ2-3 and V is TRBV9, with 12 bases matching TRBD2. The CDR3 consists of 13 residues. From germline, CDR1 is SGDLS and CDR2 YYNGEE. Unmatched junction bases numbered 6, after V lost 10 bases and J lost 6 bases.